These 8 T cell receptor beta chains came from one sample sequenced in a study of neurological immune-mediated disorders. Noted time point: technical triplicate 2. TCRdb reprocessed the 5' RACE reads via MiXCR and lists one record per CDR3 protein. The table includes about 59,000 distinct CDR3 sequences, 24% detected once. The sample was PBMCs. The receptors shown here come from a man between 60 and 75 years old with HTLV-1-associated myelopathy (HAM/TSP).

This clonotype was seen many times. This chain's CDR3 is CASSQGEGGYTQYF. As DNA, the CDR3 is TGTGCCAGCAGCCAAGGAGAAGGGGGCTATACGCAGTATTTT. The chain couples TRBV14 to TRBJ2-3, with 7 positions matching TRBD1. The CDR3 runs to 14 residues. Germline assignment: CDR1 SGHDN and CDR2 FVKESK. The J segment lost 7 bases and the V segment lost 1 base, leaving 5 bases of the junction unmatched.

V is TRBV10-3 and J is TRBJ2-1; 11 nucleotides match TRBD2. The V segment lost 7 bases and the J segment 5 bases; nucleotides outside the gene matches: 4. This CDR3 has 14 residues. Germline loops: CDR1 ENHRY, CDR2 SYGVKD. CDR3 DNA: TGTGCCATCAAGACTAGCGGGGAAAACAATGAGCAGTTCTTC. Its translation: CAIKTSGENNEQFF.

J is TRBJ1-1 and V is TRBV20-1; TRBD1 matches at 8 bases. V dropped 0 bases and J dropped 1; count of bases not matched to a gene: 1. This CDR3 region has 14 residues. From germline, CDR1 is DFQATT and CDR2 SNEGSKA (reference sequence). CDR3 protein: CSAREGTGNTEAFF. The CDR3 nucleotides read TGCAGTGCTAGAGAAGGGACAGGGAACACTGAAGCTTTCTTT.

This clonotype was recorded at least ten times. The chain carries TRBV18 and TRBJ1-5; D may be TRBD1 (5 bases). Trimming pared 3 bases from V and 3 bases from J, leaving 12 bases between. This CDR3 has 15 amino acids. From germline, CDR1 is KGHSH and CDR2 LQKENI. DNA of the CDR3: TGTGCCAGCTCACCGGGGCAGGCCCTCAATCAGCCCCAGCATTTT. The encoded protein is CASSPGQALNQPQHF.

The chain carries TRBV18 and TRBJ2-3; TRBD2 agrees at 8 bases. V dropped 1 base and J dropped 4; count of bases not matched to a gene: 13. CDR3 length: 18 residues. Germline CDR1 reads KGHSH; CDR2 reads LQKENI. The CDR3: CASSPLLGAGDGADTQYF. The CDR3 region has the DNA TGTGCCAGCTCACCACTTCTGGGAGCGGGAGATGGGGCAGATACGCAGTATTTT.

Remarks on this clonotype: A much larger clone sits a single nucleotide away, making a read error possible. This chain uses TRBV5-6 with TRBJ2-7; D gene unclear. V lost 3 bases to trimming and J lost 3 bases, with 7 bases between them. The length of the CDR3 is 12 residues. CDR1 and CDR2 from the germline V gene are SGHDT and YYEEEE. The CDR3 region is CASSSWIYEQYF. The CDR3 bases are TGTGCCAGCAGCTCCTGGATCTACGAGCAGTACTTC.

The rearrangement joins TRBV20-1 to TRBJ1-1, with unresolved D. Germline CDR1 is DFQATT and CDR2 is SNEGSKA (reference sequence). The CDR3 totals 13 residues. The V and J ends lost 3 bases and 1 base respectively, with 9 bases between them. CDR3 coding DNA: TGCAGTGCTAGGGTACATCGGAACACTGAAGCTTTCTTT. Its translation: CSARVHRNTEAFF.

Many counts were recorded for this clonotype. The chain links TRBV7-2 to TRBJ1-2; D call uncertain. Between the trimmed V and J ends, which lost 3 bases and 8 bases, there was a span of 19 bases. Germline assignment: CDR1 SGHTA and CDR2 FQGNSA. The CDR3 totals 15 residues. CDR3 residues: CASSLSIMRSLGYTF. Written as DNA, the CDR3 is TGTGCCAGCAGCTTGAGTATTATGAGATCCTTGGGCTACACCTTC. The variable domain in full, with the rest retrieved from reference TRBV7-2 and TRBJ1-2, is GAGVSQSPSNKVTEKGKDVELRCDPISGHTALYWYRQSLGQGLEFLIYFQGNSAPDKSGLPSDRFSAERTGGSVSTLTIQRTQQEDSAVYLCASSLSIMRSLGYTFGSGTRLTVV.